A selection of T cell receptor beta chains follows, all from one sample in a study of blood T cells in healthy people across ages. MiXCR was run by TCRdb on the 5' RACE reads, yielding one entry per CDR3 protein. The sample lists 1.5 million to 2 million distinct CDR3 sequences, roughly 27% occurring once. The sequencing input was blood. These TCRs come from a woman in her 30s in good health. The CDR3 runs from the conserved cysteine through the conserved F or W. D genes are given only for firm matches. Clone size appears in some rows only: once, few, many, or a class for an expanded clone.

v_call,j_call,clone_size,d_call,cdr3_aa,cdr3_nt
TRBV10-3,TRBJ2-7,few,.,CAISDTGTGTEQYF,TGTGCCATCAGCGATACCGGGACTGGGACCGAGCAGTACTTC
TRBV20-1,TRBJ1-1,few,TRBD1,CSARRGQGTPNTEAFF,TGCAGTGCTAGGCGGGGACAGGGGACTCCGAACACTGAAGCTTTCTTT
TRBV6-2/TRBV6-3,TRBJ2-2,few,.,CASSASSGELFF,TGTGCCAGCAGTGCCTCCTCCGGGGAGCTGTTTTTT
TRBV28,TRBJ2-1,.,TRBD2,CASRRLAPRAWFF,TGTGCCAGCAGAAGACTAGCGCCCAGAGCATGGTTCTTC
TRBV5-4,TRBJ2-2,few,.,CASTSGGRVTSGELFF,TGTGCCAGCACCTCGGGGGGCAGGGTAACGTCCGGGGAGCTGTTTTTT
TRBV7-2,TRBJ2-1,once,TRBD2,CASSLVSGRDNEQFF,TGTGCCAGCAGCTTAGTTAGCGGGAGGGACAATGAGCAGTTCTTC
TRBV7-2,TRBJ1-5,many,.,CASSLVGGGQPQHF,TGTGCCAGCAGCTTAGTAGGGGGGGGTCAGCCCCAGCATTTT
TRBV25-1,TRBJ2-1,.,.,CASSGPTGGIYNEQFF,TGTGCCAGCAGTGGCCCGACAGGCGGAATATACAATGAGCAGTTCTTC
TRBV7-2,TRBJ1-5,few,.,CASSPWGGDQPQHF,TGTGCCAGCAGCCCGTGGGGAGGGGATCAGCCCCAGCATTTT
TRBV29-1,TRBJ2-1,few,.,CSGDNGGYNEQFF,TGCAGCGGTGATAACGGCGGTTACAATGAGCAGTTCTTC
TRBV6-2/TRBV6-3,TRBJ2-5,many,.,CASSYDWAAGTQYF,TGTGCCAGCAGTTACGACTGGGCGGCGGGGACCCAGTACTTC
TRBV29-1,TRBJ2-1,.,TRBD1,CSVYGTGFPNNEQFF,TGCAGCGTTTATGGGACAGGGTTTCCAAACAATGAGCAGTTCTTC
TRBV9,TRBJ2-6,.,TRBD1,CVSSVGSGGRSGANVLTF,TGTGTCAGCAGCGTAGGGTCAGGGGGTCGCTCTGGGGCCAACGTCCTGACTTTC
TRBV5-1,TRBJ1-3,once,.,CASSLENSSGNTIYF,TGCGCCAGCAGCTTGGAAAACAGCTCTGGAAACACCATATATTTT
TRBV2,TRBJ2-3,.,TRBD1,CASSGRTGGGDTQYF,TGTGCCAGCAGTGGAAGGACAGGGGGCGGCGATACGCAGTATTTT
TRBV7-9,TRBJ2-5,.,TRBD2,CANSLHGRREETQYF,TGTGCCAACAGCTTACACGGGAGGAGGGAAGAGACCCAGTACTTC
TRBV5-1,TRBJ1-6,.,.,CASSLGVSNNSPLHF,TGCGCCAGCAGCTTGGGAGTTTCTAATAATTCACCCCTCCACTTT
TRBV30,TRBJ2-7,.,.,CAWSVDPGIGYEQYF,TGTGCCTGGAGTGTAGATCCGGGGATAGGGTACGAGCAGTACTTC
TRBV29-1,TRBJ2-2,.,.,CSVIGPRSTGELFF,TGCAGCGTGATCGGCCCCAGGAGCACCGGGGAGCTGTTTTTT
TRBV20-1,TRBJ2-3,few,.,CSRNGGSTDTQYF,TGCAGCCGGAATGGGGGGAGCACAGATACGCAGTATTTT